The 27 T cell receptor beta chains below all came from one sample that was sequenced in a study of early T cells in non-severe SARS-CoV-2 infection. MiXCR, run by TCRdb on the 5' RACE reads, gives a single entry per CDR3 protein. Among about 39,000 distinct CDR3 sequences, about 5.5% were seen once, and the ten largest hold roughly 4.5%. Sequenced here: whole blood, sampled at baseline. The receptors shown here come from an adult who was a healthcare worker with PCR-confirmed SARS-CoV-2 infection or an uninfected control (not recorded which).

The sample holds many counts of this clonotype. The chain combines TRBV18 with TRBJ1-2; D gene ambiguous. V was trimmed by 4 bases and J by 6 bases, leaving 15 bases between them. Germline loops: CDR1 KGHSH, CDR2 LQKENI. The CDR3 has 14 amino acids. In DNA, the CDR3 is TGTGCCAGCTCACGCGGACTCAACTATGATGGCTACACCTTC. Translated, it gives CASSRGLNYDGYTF.

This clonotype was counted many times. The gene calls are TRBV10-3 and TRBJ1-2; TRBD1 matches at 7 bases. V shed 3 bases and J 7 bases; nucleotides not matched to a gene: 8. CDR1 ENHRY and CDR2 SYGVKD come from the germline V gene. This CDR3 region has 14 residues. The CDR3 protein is CAISEKRTGLGYTF. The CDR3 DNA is TGTGCCATCAGTGAAAAGAGGACAGGCCTTGGCTACACCTTC.

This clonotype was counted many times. The CDR3 DNA sequence: TGTGCCAGCAGCTTAGTCCAGCGCGCTGGAAACACCATATATTTT. Amino acids: CASSLVQRAGNTIYF. The chain is built from TRBV7-2 and TRBJ1-3; D is unresolved. The germline CDR1 and CDR2 sequences are SGHTA and FQGNSA. The CDR3 length is 15 residues. V was cut by 1 base and J by 2 bases, with 9 bases left in between.

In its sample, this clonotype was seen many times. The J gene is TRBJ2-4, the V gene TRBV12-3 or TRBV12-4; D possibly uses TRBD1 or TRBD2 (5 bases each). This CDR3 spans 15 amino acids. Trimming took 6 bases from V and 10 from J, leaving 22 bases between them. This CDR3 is CASRSTLNPGTIQYF. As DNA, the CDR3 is TGTGCCAGCAGATCTACCCTAAACCCAGGGACGATTCAGTACTTC.

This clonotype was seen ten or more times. CDR3 nucleotides: TGTGCCAGCAGCCCCCGGACAGGCATCGACAATGAGCAGTTCTTC. Translated: CASSPRTGIDNEQFF. The rearrangement joins TRBV11-2 to TRBJ2-1, with TRBD1 matching 7 bases. CDR1 and CDR2 from the germline V gene are SGHAT and FQNNGV. Losses at the gene ends were 5 bases for V and 5 bases for J; bases not matched to a gene: 9. CDR3 length: 15 residues.

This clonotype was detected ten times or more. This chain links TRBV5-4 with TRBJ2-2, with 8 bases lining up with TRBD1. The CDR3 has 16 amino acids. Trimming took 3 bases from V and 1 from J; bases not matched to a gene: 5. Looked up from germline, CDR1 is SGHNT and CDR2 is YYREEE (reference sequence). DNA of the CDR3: TGTGCCAGCAGCTCATACACAGGGGGGAACACCGGGGAGCTGTTTTTT. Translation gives CASSSYTGGNTGELFF.

DNA for the CDR3: TGCAGCGTTTCATGGGGGCGTTCGTTCGAGCAGTACTTC. The encoded protein is CSVSWGRSFEQYF. The J gene is TRBJ2-7, the V gene TRBV29-1, with a weak D call TRBD1 (6 bases). The CDR3 runs to 13 residues. Per germline, CDR1 SQVTM and CDR2 ANQGSEA. Trimming pared 5 bases from V and 6 bases from J, leaving 17 bases between.

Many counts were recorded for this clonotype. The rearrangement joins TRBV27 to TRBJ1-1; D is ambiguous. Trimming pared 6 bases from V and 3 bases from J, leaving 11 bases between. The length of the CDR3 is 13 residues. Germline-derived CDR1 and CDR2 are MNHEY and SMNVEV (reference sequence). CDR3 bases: TGTGCCAGCAGCCCCGCTGACGACACTGAAGCTTTCTTT. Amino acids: CASSPADDTEAFF.

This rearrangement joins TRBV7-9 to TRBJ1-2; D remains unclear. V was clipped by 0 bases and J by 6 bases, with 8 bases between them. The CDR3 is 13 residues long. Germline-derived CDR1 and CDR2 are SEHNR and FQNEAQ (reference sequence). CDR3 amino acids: CASSLAYTHGYTF. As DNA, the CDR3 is TGTGCCAGCAGCTTAGCCTACACCCATGGCTACACCTTC.

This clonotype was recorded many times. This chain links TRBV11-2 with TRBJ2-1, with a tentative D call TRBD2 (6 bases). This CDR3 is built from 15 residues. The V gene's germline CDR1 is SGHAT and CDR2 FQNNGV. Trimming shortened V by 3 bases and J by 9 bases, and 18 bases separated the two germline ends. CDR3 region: CASSFSSGPRAEQFF. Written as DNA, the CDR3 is TGTGCCAGCAGCTTCAGCAGCGGGCCCAGGGCTGAGCAGTTCTTC.

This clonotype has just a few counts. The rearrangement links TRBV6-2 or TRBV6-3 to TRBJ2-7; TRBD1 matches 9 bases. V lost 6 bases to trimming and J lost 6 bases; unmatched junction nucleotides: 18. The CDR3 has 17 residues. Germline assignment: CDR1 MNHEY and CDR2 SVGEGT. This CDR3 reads CASSGILWTGVWVEQYF. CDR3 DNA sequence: TGTGCCAGCAGCGGCATTCTATGGACAGGGGTTTGGGTCGAGCAGTACTTC.

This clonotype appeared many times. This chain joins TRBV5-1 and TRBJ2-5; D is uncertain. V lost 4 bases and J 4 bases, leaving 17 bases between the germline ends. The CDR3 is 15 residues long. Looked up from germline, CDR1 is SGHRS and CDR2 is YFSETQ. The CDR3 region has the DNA TGCGCCAGCAGCCCACCGGGCGCCCCCCTAGAGACCCAGTACTTC. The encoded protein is CASSPPGAPLETQYF.

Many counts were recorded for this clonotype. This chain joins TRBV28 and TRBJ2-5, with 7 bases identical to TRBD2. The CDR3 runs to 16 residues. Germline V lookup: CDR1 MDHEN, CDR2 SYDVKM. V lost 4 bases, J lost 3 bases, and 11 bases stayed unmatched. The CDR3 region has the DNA TGTGCCAGCAGTTCCCTGTGGGGGAGGGCCAAAGAGACCCAGTACTTC. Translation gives CASSSLWGRAKETQYF. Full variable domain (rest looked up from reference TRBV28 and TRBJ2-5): DVKVTQSSRYLVKRTGEKVFLECVQDMDHENMFWYRQDPGLGLRLIYFSYDVKMKEKGDIPEGYSVSREKKERFSLILESASTNQTSMYLCASSSLWGRAKETQYFGPGTRLLVL.

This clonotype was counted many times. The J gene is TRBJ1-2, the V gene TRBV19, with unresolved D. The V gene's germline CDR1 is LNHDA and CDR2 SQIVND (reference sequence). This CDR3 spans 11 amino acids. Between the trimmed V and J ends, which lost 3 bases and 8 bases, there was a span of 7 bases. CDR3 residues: CASSIMGGYTF. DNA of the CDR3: TGTGCCAGTAGTATCATGGGAGGCTACACCTTC.

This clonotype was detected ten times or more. CDR3 sequence: CSARTPSRGGIYNEQFF. The CDR3 DNA is TGCAGTGCTCGCACACCGAGCAGGGGGGGGATATACAATGAGCAGTTCTTC. The chain couples TRBV20-1 to TRBJ2-1, with D perhaps TRBD1 or TRBD2 (7 bases each). The CDR3 extends over 17 amino acids. V dropped 5 bases and J dropped 4 bases, with 24 bases sitting between them. The germline CDR1 and CDR2 sequences are DFQATT and SNEGSKA (reference sequence).

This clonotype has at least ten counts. CDR3 loop: CASSPTRGVYEQYF. The CDR3 DNA follows: TGTGCCAGCAGCCCGACTAGGGGGGTCTACGAGCAGTACTTC. The chain combines TRBV11-2 with TRBJ2-7; D tentatively reads TRBD1 or TRBD2 (6 bases each). Trimming left V 5 bases short and J 3 bases short, with 14 bases between. CDR1 is SGHAT and CDR2 is FQNNGV in the germline V gene. CDR3 size: 14 residues.

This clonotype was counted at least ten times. The CDR3 sequence: CASSFGISGEGPKKTQYF. The CDR3 bases are TGTGCCAGCAGCTTTGGGATAAGCGGGGAGGGACCCAAAAAGACCCAGTACTTC. The rearrangement links TRBV5-4 to TRBJ2-5, with 7 bases identical to TRBD2. With V trimmed by 2 bases and J by 6 bases, 19 bases remained unmatched. The germline gives CDR1 SGHNT, CDR2 YYREEE (reference sequence). The CDR3 is 18 amino acids.

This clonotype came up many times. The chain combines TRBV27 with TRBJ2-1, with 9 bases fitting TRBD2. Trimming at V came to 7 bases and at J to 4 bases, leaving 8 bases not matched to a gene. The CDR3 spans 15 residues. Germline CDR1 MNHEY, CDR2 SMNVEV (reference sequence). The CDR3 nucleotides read TGTGCCAGCACCCCGACTAGCGGACCTTACAATGAGCAGTTCTTC. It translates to CASTPTSGPYNEQFF.

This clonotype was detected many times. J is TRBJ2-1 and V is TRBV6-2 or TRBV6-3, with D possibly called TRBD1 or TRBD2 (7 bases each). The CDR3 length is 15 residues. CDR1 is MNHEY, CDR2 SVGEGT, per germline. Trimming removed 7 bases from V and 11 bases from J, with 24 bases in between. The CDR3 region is CASKWQGGPSSQQFF. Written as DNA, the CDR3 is TGTGCCAGCAAATGGCAGGGGGGGCCCAGCTCTCAGCAGTTCTTC.

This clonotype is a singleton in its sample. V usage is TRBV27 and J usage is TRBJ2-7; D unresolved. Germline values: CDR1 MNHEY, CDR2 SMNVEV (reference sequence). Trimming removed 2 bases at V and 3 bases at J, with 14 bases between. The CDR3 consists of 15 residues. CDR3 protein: CASSLNPSPIYEQYF. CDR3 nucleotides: TGTGCCAGCAGTTTAAATCCTTCCCCCATCTACGAGCAGTACTTC.

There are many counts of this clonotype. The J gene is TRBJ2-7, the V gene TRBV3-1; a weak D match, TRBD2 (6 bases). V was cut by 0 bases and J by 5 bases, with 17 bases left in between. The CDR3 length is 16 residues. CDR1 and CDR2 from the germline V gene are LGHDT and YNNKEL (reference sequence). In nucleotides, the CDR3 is TGTGCCAGCAGCCAAGAATTCGAGCGCTGGGGGGACGAGCAGTACTTC. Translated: CASSQEFERWGDEQYF.

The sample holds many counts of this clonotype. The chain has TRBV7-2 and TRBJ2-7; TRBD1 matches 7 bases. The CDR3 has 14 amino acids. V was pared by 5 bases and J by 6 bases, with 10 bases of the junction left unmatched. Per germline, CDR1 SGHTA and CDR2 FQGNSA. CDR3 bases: TGTGCCAGCAGCGAACCCGGGACAGAAACCGAGCAGTACTTC. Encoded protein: CASSEPGTETEQYF.

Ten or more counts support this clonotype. In nucleotides, the CDR3 is TGCGCCAGCAGCCAGACTTTGCACGCTGCTGAAGCTTTCTTT. Encoded protein: CASSQTLHAAEAFF. V usage is TRBV4-1 and J usage is TRBJ1-1; the D is unclear. Trimming left V 3 bases short and J 6 bases short, with 14 bases between. The CDR3 has 14 amino acids. Per the germline V gene, CDR1 is MGHRA and CDR2 is YSYEKL.

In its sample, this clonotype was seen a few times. In nucleotides, the CDR3 is TGTGCCAGCAGGTCCCCGGGGCGGGCTTTAAGCTCCTACGAGCAGTACTTC. The encoded protein is CASRSPGRALSSYEQYF. V gene TRBV2 combines with J gene TRBJ2-7, with D perhaps given as TRBD1 or TRBD2 (5 bases each). This CDR3 spans 17 amino acids. V lost 6 bases and J lost 0, with 21 bases in between. Germline loops: CDR1 SNHLY, CDR2 FYNNEI.

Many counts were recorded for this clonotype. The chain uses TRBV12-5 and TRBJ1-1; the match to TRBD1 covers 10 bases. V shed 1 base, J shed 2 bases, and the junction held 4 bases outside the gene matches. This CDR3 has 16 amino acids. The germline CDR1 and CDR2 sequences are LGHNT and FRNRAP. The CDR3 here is CASGLGQGAGNTEAFF. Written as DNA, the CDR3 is TGTGCTAGTGGTTTGGGACAGGGGGCCGGAAACACTGAAGCTTTCTTT.

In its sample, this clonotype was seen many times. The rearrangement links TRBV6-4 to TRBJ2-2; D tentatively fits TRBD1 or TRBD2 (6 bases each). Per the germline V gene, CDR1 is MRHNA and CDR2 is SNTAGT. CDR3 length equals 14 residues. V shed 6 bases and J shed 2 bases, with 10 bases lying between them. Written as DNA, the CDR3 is TGTGCCAGCAGACAGGGAGGAAACACCGGGGAGCTGTTTTTT. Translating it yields CASRQGGNTGELFF.

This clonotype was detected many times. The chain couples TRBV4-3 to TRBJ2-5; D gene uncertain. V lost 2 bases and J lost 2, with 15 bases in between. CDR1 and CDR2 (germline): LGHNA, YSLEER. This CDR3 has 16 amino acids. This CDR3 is CASSQWYTAYQETQYF. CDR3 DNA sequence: TGCGCCAGCAGCCAATGGTACACAGCTTATCAAGAGACCCAGTACTTC.